This record looks at one TCR beta chain sequence and its context. The data were obtained in a study of T cells in narcolepsy. V gave up 0 bases and J gave up 9 bases; unmatched junction bases: 7. The CDR3 has 15 amino acids. Germline assignment: CDR1 SGHRS and CDR2 YFSETQ. Some clones are missing from TCRdb's copy, which holds only in-frame ones; the method was immunoSEQ multiplex PCR. The sample includes approximately 32,000 clones, around 82% of them seen just once. The receptor was isolated from a human donor with narcolepsy. The genes are TRBV5-1 and TRBJ2-1, with 9 bases lining up with TRBD2. Sequenced sample: CD45RA- memory CD4+ T cells from PBMCs. The CDR3 DNA reads TGCGCCAGCAGCTTGGCTTTGGGGACTAGCATTGAGCAGTTCTTC. Protein sequence: CASSLALGTSIEQFF.